This TCR beta chain was identified during a study of cytomegalovirus exposure and HLA in healthy donors. Broader study findings: The study put 150 or so TCR beta chains on its list as cytomegalovirus-associated. It was reportedly the case that the classifier diagnosed cytomegalovirus status with high specificity and sensitivity.

Here immunoSEQ multiplex PCR was the method, and the copy in TCRdb shows in-frame clones only, minus some. The sample has 250,000 to 350,000 clones, approximately 88% seen once. Comment on this clone: Its antigen remains unidentified.

V shed 5 bases and J shed 12 bases, with 17 bases lying between them. CDR1 and CDR2 from the germline V gene are SGHAT and FQNNGV. CDR3 length: 13 amino acids. The receptor's source is a woman in her late teens or twenties in good health and CMV-seronegative. The sequenced sample was PBMCs. The chain has TRBV11-2 and TRBJ2-1; D might be TRBD2 (6 bases). The CDR3 protein is CASSHPIGRRQFF. The CDR3 DNA is TGTGCCAGCAGCCACCCGATCGGGAGACGGCAGTTCTTC. The full variable domain, in which reference TRBV11-2 and TRBJ2-1 provide the parts outside the CDR3, is EAGVAQSPRYKIIEKRQSVAFWCNPISGHATLYWYQQILGQGPKLLIQFQNNGVVDDSQLPKDRFSAERLKGVDSTLKIQPAKLEDSAVYLCASSHPIGRRQFFGPGTRLTVL.